Each of the 24 T cell receptor beta chains below was sequenced from the same sample in a study of CD8+CD57+ T cells in acquired aplastic anemia (dated by TCRdb to 2017 to 2018). This sample was sequenced with an Illumina HiSeq 2000. Genomic DNA served as template for TCR beta VDJ combination and CDR3 sequence profiling. TCRdb took the public reads, trimmed them with fastp at Q25, ran MiXCR for clone calling and kept in-frame beta chains. Rows with one shared CDR3 protein collapse into an entry with the most common genes and DNA. This sample gives about 180,000 distinct CDR3 sequences in total; 35% to 50% of them show up just once. In total, the top ten clones hold about 2.9% of the sample. The sequenced material came from sorted CD4+, CD8+, or CD8+CD57+ T cells (not recorded which) from PBMCs. The receptor set was obtained from a human donor in good health.

About this clonotype itself: Compared with germline, one end of the junction differs, possibly owing to a read error. The chain carries TRBV20-1 and TRBJ1-5; TRBD1 agrees at 9 bases. CDR3 size: 13 residues. CDR1 and CDR2 from the germline V gene are DFQATT and SNEGSKA (reference sequence). The CDR3: CSAVTGGDQPQHF. The CDR3 DNA reads TGCAGTGCTGTTACAGGGGGCGATCAGCCCCAGCACTTT.

The J gene is TRBJ2-1, the V gene TRBV12-3 or TRBV12-4; no reliable D call. Trimming shortened V by 4 bases and J by 8 bases, and 18 bases separated the two germline ends. The CDR3 spans 15 residues. The CDR3 sequence is CASSSVVKSVHEQFF. CDR3 nucleotides: TGTGCCAGCAGTTCCGTGGTGAAGAGCGTTCATGAGCAGTTCTTC.

The table lists this clonotype with a few counts. This chain uses TRBV10-3 with TRBJ2-1; D ambiguous. This CDR3 region has 12 residues. Trimming removed 4 bases from V and 2 bases from J, with 3 bases in between. From germline, CDR1 is ENHRY and CDR2 SYGVKD. DNA of the CDR3: TGTGCCATCAGTGCGGCCTACAATGAGCAGTTCTTC. It encodes CAISAAYNEQFF.

There are many counts of this clonotype. This sequence joins TRBV25-1 and TRBJ1-3; 7 nucleotides agree with TRBD1. Germline CDR1 reads MGHDK; CDR2 reads SYGVNS. V dropped 2 bases and J dropped 3; count of bases not matched to a gene: 7. The CDR3 length is 16 residues. The CDR3 sequence: CASSEPTGKSGNTIYF. DNA for the CDR3: TGTGCCAGCAGTGAACCGACAGGGAAAAGTGGAAACACCATATATTTT.

This chain connects TRBV10-1 to TRBJ2-2; D unresolved. V shed 3 bases and J shed 6 bases, with 2 bases lying between them. Germline V gene sequence: CDR1 WNHNN, CDR2 SYGVQD (reference sequence). This CDR3 has 11 residues. The DNA for the CDR3 is TGCGCCAGCAGTGACTCCGGGGAGCTGTTTTTT. Translation: CASSDSGELFF.

As concerns this clonotype: A read error may explain this, as a much larger clone is one base away. J is TRBJ2-1 and V is TRBV11-2; no definite D call. CDR3 size: 13 residues. Germline-derived CDR1 and CDR2 are SGHAT and FQNNGV. The CDR3 DNA follows: TGTGCCAGCAGCTTTTTTTTCGACGATGAGCAGGTCTTC. Translation gives CASSFFFDDEQVF. The full variable domain, rest sourced from reference TRBV11-2 and TRBJ2-1, is EAGVAQSPRYKIIEKRQSVAFWCNPISGHATLYWYQQILGQGPKLLIQFQNNGVVDDSQLPKDRFSAERLKGVDSTLKIQPAKLEDSAVYLCASSFFFDDEQVFGPGTRLTVL.

CDR3 in DNA: TGTGCCAGCAGTCTGGACCGGGAAACTGAAGCTTTCTTT. Translating gives CASSLDRETEAFF. The chain links TRBV2 to TRBJ1-1, with no clear D. This CDR3 region has 13 residues. Trimming shortened V by 5 bases and J by 5 bases, and 12 bases separated the two germline ends. Germline lookup yields CDR1 SNHLY and CDR2 FYNNEI.

This clonotype was found many times. The chain carries TRBV28 and TRBJ1-2; a possible D gene is TRBD1 (6 bases). Germline V CDR1 and CDR2: MDHEN, SYDVKM. Trimming shortened V by 6 bases and J by 13 bases, and 18 bases separated the two germline ends. The length of the CDR3 is 12 residues. CDR3 sequence (DNA): TGTGCCAGCAGGACCGGGACACCAGCAGCCACCTTC. Its protein is CASRTGTPAATF.

The table lists this clonotype with a few counts. This may stem from a read error, because a much larger clone lies one nucleotide away. The chain has TRBV5-1 and TRBJ2-1; the D is unclear. This CDR3 spans 12 amino acids. CDR1 is SGHRS and CDR2 is YFSETQ in the germline V gene. The CDR3 bases are TGCGCCAGCAGCTTCCAATGGAATGAGCAGCTCTTC. This sequence encodes CASSFQWNEQLF.

This clonotype has at least ten counts. V and J are TRBV5-5 and TRBJ2-3; D ambiguous. V dropped 2 bases and J dropped 2 bases, with 12 bases sitting between them. The CDR3 length is 15 residues. From germline, CDR1 is SGHKS and CDR2 YYEKEE (reference sequence). The CDR3 reads CASSLGSTATDTQYF. DNA for the CDR3: TGTGCCAGCAGCTTAGGTTCTACGGCCACAGATACGCAGTATTTT. The full variable domain, completed using reference TRBV5-5 and TRBJ2-3, is DAGVTQSPTHLIKTRGQQVTLRCSPISGHKSVSWYQQVLGQGPQFIFQYYEKEERGRGNFPDRFSARQFPNYSSELNVNALLLGDSALYLCASSLGSTATDTQYFGPGTRLTVL.

This clonotype was counted ten times or more. Its ends do not fully match the called genes, so a read error is possible. This chain uses TRBV7-7 with TRBJ2-1, with 11 bases matching TRBD2. Germline-derived CDR1 and CDR2 are SSHAT and FNYEAQ (reference sequence). The CDR3 is 18 residues long. The CDR3 protein is CASSLGHPGLAGYNEQFF. In nucleotides, the CDR3 is TGTGCTAGCAGCTTAGGACACCCCGGACTAGCGGGTTACAATGAGCAGTTCTTC. Full variable domain (outside the CDR3, taken from reference TRBV7-7 and TRBJ2-1): GAGVSQSPRYKVTKRGQDVTLRCDPISSHATLYWYQQALGQGPEFLTYFNYEAQPDKSGLPSDRFSAERPEGSISTLTIQRTEQRDSAMYRCASSLGHPGLAGYNEQFFGPGTRLTVL.

The chain couples TRBV10-3 to TRBJ1-1; tentatively, D is TRBD1 (5 bases). Trimming took off 10 bases at V and 4 bases at J, with 28 bases between the two ends. This CDR3 has 17 amino acids. CDR1 is ENHRY and CDR2 is SYGVKD in the germline V gene. CDR3 sequence (DNA): TGTGCCAGCGGGGCGGGTGTCAGGTCGGTGTCGGGCACTGAAGCTTTCTTT. Amino acid sequence: CASGAGVRSVSGTEAFF.

This clonotype was detected many times. This chain connects TRBV12-3 or TRBV12-4 to TRBJ2-3; 10 nucleotides align to TRBD2. This CDR3 spans 17 amino acids. V lost 4 bases, J lost 0 bases, and 7 bases stayed unmatched. CDR3 region: CASSSSGRARSTDTQYF. For the CDR3, the DNA is TGTGCCAGCAGTTCCAGCGGGAGGGCCCGGAGCACAGATACGCAGTATTTT.

As regards this clonotype: A much larger clonotype is one base distant, so this may be a read error. The rearrangement joins TRBV7-8 to TRBJ2-5; no reliable D call. Germline values: CDR1 SGHVS, CDR2 FQNEAQ. With 5 bases removed from V and 2 bases from J, the gap between germline ends came to 6 bases. CDR3 length: 12 amino acids. CDR3 amino acids: CASSGRQETQYF. DNA for the CDR3: TGTGCCAGCAGCGGGCGGCAAGAGACCCAGTACTTC.

This clonotype was picked up a small number of times. This may come from a read error, since a much larger clone is one base off. The chain links TRBV19 to TRBJ2-7; 7 positions match TRBD2. J lost 0 bases, V lost 9 bases, and 8 bases had no gene match. Germline V gene lookup returns CDR1 LNHDA and CDR2 SQIVND (reference sequence). The CDR3 extends over 14 amino acids. CDR3 in amino acids: CASPSGTNSYEQYF. DNA of the CDR3: TGTGCCAGCCCCTCCGGGACTAACTCCTACGAGCAGTACTTC.

The chain uses TRBV28 and TRBJ2-7; possibly TRBD1 or TRBD2 for D (5 bases each). The CDR3 length is 15 residues. Between the trimmed V and J ends, which lost 4 bases and 3 bases, there was a span of 16 bases. The germline V gene has CDR1 MDHEN and CDR2 SYDVKM. The CDR3 spells CASSSPGRWLYEQYF. For the CDR3, the DNA is TGTGCCAGCAGTTCCCCGGGGCGATGGCTCTACGAGCAGTACTTC.

Concerning this clonotype itself: One end of the junction varies from germline; a read error may be responsible. V usage is TRBV2 and J usage is TRBJ1-2; 9 positions agree with TRBD1. The germline V gene encodes CDR1 SNHLY and CDR2 FYNNEI. The CDR3 is 13 amino acids. The DNA of the CDR3 is TGTGCCAGCAGTGAGCAGGGACAGGGCTATATCGCCTTC. As protein: CASSEQGQGYIAF.

The J gene is TRBJ1-2, the V gene TRBV12-3 or TRBV12-4; D gene ambiguous. The CDR3 consists of 9 residues. V lost 6 bases and J 8 bases, leaving 4 bases between the germline ends. CDR3 protein: CASRGGYTF. The CDR3 nucleotides read TGTGCCAGCAGGGGGGGCTACACCTTC.

This clonotype has only a few counts. The chain is built from TRBV2 and TRBJ2-1; the D is unclear. This CDR3 region has 13 residues. Looked up from germline, CDR1 is SNHLY and CDR2 is FYNNEI. Trimming took off 2 bases at V and 12 bases at J, with 14 bases between the two ends. The CDR3 sequence: CASSESAHGTQFF. The CDR3 DNA reads as TGTGCCAGCAGTGAATCCGCACACGGAACGCAGTTCTTC.

The table lists this clonotype with many counts. The DNA of the CDR3 is TGTGCCAGCAGCGTAACCTCTAGCGGGAGGGCCTATGAGCAGTTCTTC. Amino acids: CASSVTSSGRAYEQFF. J is TRBJ2-1 and V is TRBV9; 12 bases fit TRBD2. The germline gives CDR1 SGDLS, CDR2 YYNGEE. The trim removed 1 base at V and 8 bases at J, leaving 7 bases unmatched. This CDR3 comprises 16 residues.

V and J are TRBV20-1 and TRBJ2-3; D possibly corresponds to TRBD1 (6 bases). Trimming cost V 6 bases and J 0 bases, with 13 bases left between them. The CDR3 is 14 residues long. The germline V gene has CDR1 DFQATT and CDR2 SNEGSKA (reference sequence). The CDR3 region has the DNA TGCAGTGCAGAACAGGGTGGGAGCACAGATACGCAGTATTTT. Amino acids: CSAEQGGSTDTQYF.

This clonotype was recorded once. V gene TRBV12-3 or TRBV12-4 combines with J gene TRBJ1-4; maybe TRBD1 (6 bases). Trimming stripped 5 bases from V and 8 bases from J, with 15 bases between. This CDR3 region has 14 residues. CDR3 sequence reads: CASSEGGTVEKLFF. As DNA, the CDR3 is TGTGCCAGCAGTGAAGGGGGAACTGTGGAAAAACTGTTTTTT.

The CDR3 loop is CASSSGLDPYEQYF. The CDR3 DNA reads as TGTGCCAGCAGTTCGGGACTAGACCCCTACGAGCAGTACTTC. The rearrangement links TRBV27 to TRBJ2-7, with 8 bases aligning to TRBD2. The trim removed 4 bases at V and 2 bases at J, leaving 4 bases unmatched. The CDR3 has 14 residues. Per the germline V gene, CDR1 is MNHEY and CDR2 is SMNVEV (reference sequence).

The count of this clonotype is one. V gene TRBV11-2 combines with J gene TRBJ2-2; TRBD2 matches 13 bases. Germline assignment: CDR1 SGHAT and CDR2 FQNNGV. This CDR3 spans 18 amino acids. V was pared by 8 bases and J by 5 bases, with 14 bases of the junction left unmatched. Here the CDR3 reads CASRLHRTSGRRTGELFF. CDR3 bases: TGTGCCAGCCGCCTTCACCGGACTAGCGGGAGACGAACCGGGGAGCTGTTTTTT.